This TCR beta chain was identified in a study of blood T cell repertoires in COVID-19. Germline V gene data show CDR1 as SGHTA and CDR2 as FQGNSA. Losses at the gene ends were 2 bases for V and 2 bases for J; bases not matched to a gene: 5. This CDR3 has 16 amino acids. Per the original methods: Estimated nucleated cell counts came from reference gene primer amplification. TCRdb's table, derived via immunoSEQ multiplex PCR, lists solely in-frame clones and lacks some. Clone size and the V and J calls come from that table; the DNA yielded D and trimming. The table has fewer than 35,000 clones, over 75% seen once.

The TCR sequence derives from a man between 60 and 75 years old with active COVID-19. The V and J genes are TRBV7-2 and TRBJ2-3, with 9 bases fitting TRBD2. The source material was peripheral blood. CDR3 coding DNA: TGTGCCAGCAGCTTAAGTAGCGGGAGTATCACAGATACGCAGTATTTT. It translates to CASSLSSGSITDTQYF.